This note documents a single TCR beta chain sequence. No antigen is known for it. Some clones are missing from TCRdb's copy, which holds only in-frame ones; the method was immunoSEQ multiplex PCR. The sample shows tens of thousands of clones, under 85% of them seen only once. This record comes from a study of radiotherapy plus CTLA-4 blockade in lung cancer. The wider study: Objective responses were observed in 15% to 20% of patients, and disease control was achieved by 31%.

Focal radiation and CTLA-4 blockade (ipilimumab) were tested in chemo-refractory metastatic non-small-cell lung cancer patients. Germline V CDR1 and CDR2: MDHEN, SYDVKM. The CDR3 length is 13 residues. Trimming removed 6 bases at V and 2 bases at J, with 11 bases between. Study results and limitations: There was expansion of tumor-derived TCR clones in blood after radiotherapy plus ipilimumab.

Sequencing was performed on peripheral blood, taken from a patient treated with radiotherapy plus ipilimumab. This chain joins TRBV28 and TRBJ2-7; D is unresolved. This clonotype was obtained from a human donor with non-small cell lung cancer who had stable disease on radiotherapy plus ipilimumab. The DNA of the CDR3 is TGTGCCAGCAGATCGACAAGTACCTACGAGCAGTACTTC. Its translation is CASRSTSTYEQYF.